The TCR beta chain under discussion was sequenced for a study of T cell responses to AZD1222 COVID-19 vaccine. Clones were read by immunoSEQ multiplex PCR, and TCRdb kept only the in-frame ones, dropping some. The table includes tens of thousands of clones, about nine tenths detected once. The junction had 10 bases not matched to a gene; V was cut back by 3 bases and J by 2 bases. The CDR3 contains 17 residues. Germline V gene sequence: CDR1 MNHNS, CDR2 SASEGT. Findings and limits, study-wide: Regions left unmutated in variants are reportedly the target of nearly half of spike-specific TCRs. Baseline serology detected seropositivity in only five or six AZD1222 recipients.

About this clone itself: Its antigen is not identified.

This receptor was identified in an adult who received the MenACWY meningococcal vaccine as a control. The genes are TRBV6-1 and TRBJ1-1; TRBD1 aligns across 9 bases. This specimen was peripheral blood, taken 28 days after the second dose of the MenACWY control vaccine. CDR3 bases: TGTGCCAGCAGTGAGTTAGGACAGGGGAGACCCAACACTGAAGCTTTCTTT. This translates into CASSELGQGRPNTEAFF.